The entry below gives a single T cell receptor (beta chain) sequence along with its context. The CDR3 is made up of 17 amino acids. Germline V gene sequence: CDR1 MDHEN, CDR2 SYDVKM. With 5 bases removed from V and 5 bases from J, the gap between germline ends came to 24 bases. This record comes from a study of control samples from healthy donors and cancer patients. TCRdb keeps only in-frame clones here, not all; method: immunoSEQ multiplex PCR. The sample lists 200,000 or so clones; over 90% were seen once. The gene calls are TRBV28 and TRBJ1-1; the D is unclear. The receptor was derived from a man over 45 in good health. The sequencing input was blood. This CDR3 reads CASSVLSYGRWGTEAFF. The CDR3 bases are TGTGCCAGCAGTGTCCTCTCATACGGACGGTGGGGAACTGAAGCTTTCTTT.